The source of this TCR beta chain is a study of blood T cell repertoires in COVID-19. Study at large: COVID-19 samples collected from the United States, Italy and Spain covered acute and convalescent phases.

The protocol was immunoSEQ multiplex PCR, while the TCRdb copy is restricted to in-frame clones and leaves out a portion. The repertoire has some 300,000 clones, approximately 90% of them found once; the top ten carry roughly 5.9%. This clone was picked up one time. Germline-derived CDR1 and CDR2 are SGHTA and FQGNSA. V lost 1 base and J lost 0, with 10 bases in between. The CDR3 contains 15 residues. The material sequenced was peripheral blood. The chain couples TRBV7-2 to TRBJ2-7; the D is unclear. The TCR comes from a woman aged 45-60 years with COVID-19, enrolled during active disease. The CDR3 is CASSLGTGSSYEQYF. The CDR3 DNA sequence: TGTGCCAGCAGCTTAGGTACGGGTAGCTCCTACGAGCAGTACTTC.